Shown below are 17 T cell receptor beta chains from a single sample sequenced in a study of T-cell reconstitution after alpha-beta-depleted transplantation in children. Preparing the TCRbeta library involved the use of unique molecular identifiers. TCRdb re-derived calls from the PCR reads in MiXCR, one entry per CDR3 protein. The sample shows around 360,000 distinct CDR3 sequences, about 9.3% of them seen only once. The material sequenced was PBMCs from the stem cell graft donor, taken from the stem cell graft. Source of these receptors: a human donor who donated a stem cell graft to a child with acute lymphoblastic leukemia.

In this sample, this clonotype turned up a few times. The V gene is TRBV2, the J gene TRBJ2-1, with D perhaps TRBD1 (6 bases). V was cut by 9 bases and J by 5 bases, with 8 bases left in between. This CDR3 spans 11 amino acids. The V gene's germline CDR1 is SNHLY and CDR2 FYNNEI. DNA of the CDR3: TGTGCCAGACAGGGCCACAATGAGCAGTTCTTC. It translates to CARQGHNEQFF.

The rearrangement joins TRBV6-7 to TRBJ2-7; weak D call: TRBD2 (6 bases). TRBV6-7 is placed among ORFs of uncertain function. The CDR3 has 14 amino acids. V was pared by 2 bases and J by 5 bases, with 13 bases between. CDR3: CASSYPRGKNEQYF. The DNA of the CDR3 is TGTGCCAGCAGTTACCCGCGCGGGAAGAACGAGCAGTACTTC.

This chain joins TRBV7-9 and TRBJ1-4, with a tentative D call TRBD1 (6 bases). CDR3 length: 15 amino acids. The V end was cut by 0 bases, the J end by 7 bases, with 12 bases between. From germline, CDR1 is SEHNR and CDR2 FQNEAQ (reference sequence). CDR3 nucleotide sequence: TGTGCCAGCAGCTTAGCCTCGGGCAGGGGTGAAAAACTGTTTTTT. Amino acids: CASSLASGRGEKLFF.

CDR3: CASSFAGGPEETQYF. In DNA, the CDR3 is TGCGCCAGCAGCTTCGCGGGAGGGCCAGAAGAGACCCAGTACTTC. The chain joins TRBV5-1 to TRBJ2-5; 9 bases map to TRBD2. Unmatched junction bases numbered 5, after V lost 2 bases and J lost 3 bases. The length of the CDR3 is 15 residues. CDR1 is SGHRS and CDR2 is YFSETQ in the germline V gene.

The chain couples TRBV5-1 to TRBJ2-7; 11 bases are shared with TRBD2. V was clipped by 5 bases and J by 0 bases; unmatched bases: 7. The CDR3 loop spans 16 amino acids. Germline V CDR1 and CDR2: SGHRS, YFSETQ. The CDR3 DNA follows: TGCGCCAGCAGACCCTTAGCGGGAGGGGGCTCCTACGAGCAGTACTTC. Translation: CASRPLAGGGSYEQYF.

This clonotype has just a few counts. J is TRBJ1-1 and V is TRBV4-3; 7 bases are shared with TRBD1. J lost 0 bases, V lost 4 bases, and 5 bases had no gene match. The germline V gene has CDR1 LGHNA and CDR2 YSLEER. The CDR3 consists of 15 residues. CDR3 in DNA: TGCGCCAGCAGCCCCGACAGGGATGTGAACACTGAAGCTTTCTTT. This sequence encodes CASSPDRDVNTEAFF.

The V gene is TRBV4-1, the J gene TRBJ2-7, with 8 nucleotides matching TRBD1. With V trimmed by 0 bases and J by 3 bases, 7 bases remained unmatched. Germline CDR1 is MGHRA and CDR2 is YSYEKL. The CDR3 length is 16 residues. For the CDR3, the DNA is TGCGCCAGCAGCCAAGAATCCGGGACAGGCTACTACGAGCAGTACTTC. It specifies CASSQESGTGYYEQYF.

CDR3 sequence reads: CASSLARTGSSYNEQFF. DNA for the CDR3: TGTGCCAGCAGCTTAGCCCGGACTGGGAGCTCCTACAATGAGCAGTTCTTC. The chain is built from TRBV7-6 and TRBJ2-1; a weak D match, TRBD2 (5 bases). This CDR3 spans 17 amino acids. V lost 0 bases, J lost 0 bases, and 12 bases lay in between. Germline CDR1 and CDR2: SGHVS and FNYEAQ. Supplemented by reference TRBV7-6 and TRBJ2-1, the full variable domain reads GAGVSQSPRYKVTKRGQDVALRCDPISGHVSLYWYRQALGQGPEFLTYFNYEAQQDKSGLPNDRFSAERPEGSISTLTIQRTEQRDSAMYRCASSLARTGSSYNEQFFGPGTRLTVL.

The chain recombines TRBV6-5 with TRBJ2-7, with 7 nucleotides matching TRBD2. CDR1 is MNHEY and CDR2 is SVGAGI in the germline V gene. The CDR3 consists of 16 residues. J was trimmed by 2 bases and V by 2 bases; bases with no gene match: 9. CDR3 sequence: CASSYDFLAATYEQYF. The CDR3 DNA follows: TGTGCCAGCAGTTACGATTTCCTAGCGGCAACCTACGAGCAGTACTTC.

This clonotype was observed many times. The chain combines TRBV4-1 with TRBJ1-1; no reliable D call. The CDR3 contains 15 residues. Germline CDR1 MGHRA, CDR2 YSYEKL. V was shortened by 1 base and J by 0 bases, with 9 bases between the two germline ends. The CDR3 region has the DNA TGCGCCAGCAGCCAAGGGGCAGCCATGAACACTGAAGCTTTCTTT. Encoded protein: CASSQGAAMNTEAFF.

The genes are TRBV27 and TRBJ2-1, with no clear D. CDR3 length: 15 amino acids. Germline lookup yields CDR1 MNHEY and CDR2 SMNVEV (reference sequence). V lost 6 bases to trimming and J lost 7 bases, with 19 bases between them. CDR3 DNA: TGTGCCAGCAGATCGTTAGGAAGTGCGTGGAATGAGCAGTTCTTC. Protein product: CASRSLGSAWNEQFF.

The rearrangement uses TRBV12-3 or TRBV12-4 and TRBJ1-3, with D perhaps matching TRBD1 (6 bases). This CDR3 region has 13 residues. V dropped 5 bases and J dropped 12 bases, with 17 bases sitting between them. CDR3 protein: CASSAGNRVHIYF. The CDR3 DNA is TGTGCCAGCAGTGCCGGTAACAGGGTGCACATATATTTT.

The V call is TRBV4-3, the J call TRBJ2-3; 7 nucleotides align to TRBD2. CDR1 is LGHNA, CDR2 YSLEER, per germline. CDR3 length: 14 residues. V lost 2 bases, J lost 7 bases, and 6 bases stayed unmatched. CDR3 coding DNA: TGCGCCAGCAGCCAACGACTAGCTGACTATACGCAGTATTTT. Protein sequence: CASSQRLADYTQYF.

This clonotype came up a few times. The chain joins TRBV20-1 to TRBJ1-2; a weak D match, TRBD1 (5 bases). The ends were cut back, 3 bases at V and 0 bases at J, with 8 bases in the middle. The germline V gene has CDR1 DFQATT and CDR2 SNEGSKA (reference sequence). The CDR3 has 13 residues. DNA of the CDR3: TGCAGTGCTAGTCCAGGGTCTAACTATGGCTACACCTTC. Translating it yields CSASPGSNYGYTF.

This clonotype was found a few times. J is TRBJ2-1 and V is TRBV4-1; D is possibly TRBD1 or TRBD2 (6 bases each). The germline V gene encodes CDR1 MGHRA and CDR2 YSYEKL. This CDR3 comprises 15 residues. The V gene lost 2 bases and the J gene lost 5 bases, with 13 bases spanning the gap. The DNA of the CDR3 is TGCGCCAGCAGCCAACCCGGGGGCGCACACAATGAGCAGTTCTTC. Encoded protein: CASSQPGGAHNEQFF.

This clonotype was counted a few times. The genes are TRBV29-1 and TRBJ1-1; D is undetermined. Per the germline V gene, CDR1 is SQVTM and CDR2 is ANQGSEA. The V end was cut by 5 bases, the J end by 4 bases, with 20 bases between. The CDR3 length is 15 residues. CDR3 amino acids: CSVRQAALWGTEAFF. CDR3 nucleotide sequence: TGCAGCGTTCGGCAGGCGGCCCTTTGGGGCACTGAAGCTTTCTTT.

In its sample, this clonotype was seen many times. The chain is built from TRBV27 and TRBJ1-4; 7 positions agree with TRBD1. Germline V gives CDR1 MNHEY, CDR2 SMNVEV (reference sequence). The CDR3 length is 14 residues. The V segment lost 4 bases and the J segment 4 bases; nucleotides outside the gene matches: 3. The DNA of the CDR3 is TGTGCCAGCAGTTCGACAGGGTTTAATGAAAAACTGTTTTTT. It is translated as CASSSTGFNEKLFF. The full variable domain, with the rest looked up from reference TRBV27 and TRBJ1-4, is EAQVTQNPRYLITVTGKKLTVTCSQNMNHEYMSWYRQDPGLGLRQIYYSMNVEVTDKGDVPEGYKVSRKEKRNFPLILESPSPNQTSLYFCASSSTGFNEKLFFGSGTQLSVL.